The clone carrying this T cell receptor beta chain was detected many times. Together with a sample-barcoded 5' primer, a J-beta primer mix was included in a second PCR lasting roughly 6 to 12 cycles. From the 5' RACE reads, TCRdb called clonotypes with MiXCR, one entry per CDR3 protein. The sample shows hundreds of thousands of distinct CDR3 sequences, roughly 21% of them seen only once. This record belongs to a study of blood T cells in healthy people across ages. CDR3 length equals 16 residues. Germline CDR1 and CDR2: SNHLY and FYNNEI. The V segment lost 6 bases and the J segment 3 bases; nucleotides outside the gene matches: 11.

The chain employs TRBV2 and TRBJ2-1, with 7 bases fitting TRBD1. The clonotype comes from an older man in good health. Sequenced sample: blood. CDR3 sequence reads: CASRMGQNIHYNEQFF. CDR3 nucleotides: TGTGCCAGCAGAATGGGACAGAATATACACTACAATGAGCAGTTCTTC.